This T cell receptor (beta chain) was captured in a study of blood T cell repertoires in COVID-19. Background on the study: COVID-19 samples collected from the United States, Italy and Spain covered acute and convalescent phases. The analysed material was cDNA or gDNA that came from T cells, B-cell-depleted T cells, or PBMCs.

As processed by the authors: It was from reference gene primer amplification that nucleated cell counts were estimated. Clones were sequenced by immunoSEQ multiplex PCR, and TCRdb holds only the in-frame ones, with some missing. Clonal size and the V and J genes are those of that table, whereas D and trimming came from the DNA. The sample yields 130,000 to 150,000 clones, around 80% seen once. The CDR3 loop spans 14 amino acids. Germline CDR1 GTSNPN, CDR2 SVGIG (reference sequence). V lost 0 bases and J lost 6, with 14 bases in between. The rearrangement links TRBV30 to TRBJ1-1; D possibly corresponds to TRBD1 (6 bases). Material for sequencing was peripheral blood. The sequence derives from a human donor with acute or convalescent COVID-19. The donor label of this sample is uncertain. The CDR3 here is CAWSVDRLGAEAFF. DNA of the CDR3: TGTGCCTGGAGTGTTGACAGGCTGGGGGCTGAAGCTTTCTTT. Complete variable domain (other parts from reference TRBV30 and TRBJ1-1): SQTIHQWPATLVQPVGSPLSLECTVEGTSNPNLYWYRQAAGRGLQLLFYSVGIGQISSEVPQNLSASRPQDRQFILSSKKLLLSDSGFYLCAWSVDRLGAEAFFGQGTRLTVV.